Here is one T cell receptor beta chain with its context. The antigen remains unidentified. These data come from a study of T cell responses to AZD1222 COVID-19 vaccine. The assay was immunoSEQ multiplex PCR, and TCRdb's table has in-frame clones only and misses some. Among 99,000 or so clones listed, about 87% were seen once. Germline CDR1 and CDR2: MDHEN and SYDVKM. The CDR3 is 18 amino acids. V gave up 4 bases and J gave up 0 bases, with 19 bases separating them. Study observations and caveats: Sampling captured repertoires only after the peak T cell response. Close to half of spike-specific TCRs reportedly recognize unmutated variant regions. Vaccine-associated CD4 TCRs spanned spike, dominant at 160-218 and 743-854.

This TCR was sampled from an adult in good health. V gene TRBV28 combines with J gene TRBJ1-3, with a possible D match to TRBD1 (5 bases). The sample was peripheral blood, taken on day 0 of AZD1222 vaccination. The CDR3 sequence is CASSSYRPSQDSGNTIYF. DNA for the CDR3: TGTGCCAGCAGTTCGTATAGGCCCTCACAGGACTCTGGAAACACCATATATTTT.